The present T cell receptor beta chain was sequenced within a study of cytomegalovirus exposure and HLA in healthy donors (dated by TCRdb to 2017 to 2019). Background on the whole study: According to an earlier analysis of a few hundred of the donors, about 179 million T cells yielded 117 million unique TCR beta sequences and roughly 280 Gb of sequence data. Among the roughly 400 genotyped donors, around 81% belonged to the genetic ancestry cluster associated with self-reported Caucasian donors. All discovery cohort repertoires had been generated on a single sequencing platform. In a later analysis, previously published TCR beta repertoires from 670 or so donors were re-analyzed and high-resolution HLA genotyping was added so that TCR occurrence patterns could be studied. Roughly five DR-DQ haplotypes were treated as single units for association and clustering because of strong linkage in the cohort. An earlier analysis of 587 of the donors applied high-throughput TCR beta sequencing to assess whether each TCR beta V gene segment acted as functional or pseudogenic. Roughly 320 gigabases of sequencing data and 75 million to 85 million unique TCR sequences made up an early release that covered over 550 HLA-typed donors. Rather than using new phenotypic data, the later analysis identified candidate immune exposures from TCR beta sequences and from how often those sequences occurred across donors. HLA typing covered class I and class II loci at four-digit resolution. High-throughput TCR immunosequencing, statistical association of individual TCRs with disease status, and machine learning were combined to predict cytomegalovirus infection status. In a later genetic analysis, genome-wide SNP genotypes for about three fifths of the 666 donors were used, and that subset was treated as a discovery cohort. Across around 400 genotyped donors of the cohort, an average of about 250,000 unique TCR beta nucleotide sequences per donor were sequenced, and around 20% of those sequences were non-productive. Donor age, sex, ethnicity and CMV serostatus were compiled together with the repertoire data. Typing coverage varied by locus: roughly 620-640 donors for A, B, C, DRB1 and DQB1; roughly 510 for DQA1; about 600 for DPA1; roughly 450 for DPB1. The study aimed to test whether cataloging public T cell receptors could reveal signatures of past pathogen exposure. In addition to the first cohort of 666 subjects, a separate validation cohort of around 110 different subjects was used. Using immunosequencing, the study profiled T cell repertoires from 640 or so subjects and related those repertoires to cytomegalovirus serostatus.

Of note for this clone: The antigen this receptor binds is unknown. It has no much larger one-base neighbor in the sample; base qualities were not kept.

The library came from the immunoSEQ multiplex PCR assay. A mixture of 60 forward primers for TCR Vbeta segments and 13 reverse primers for TCR Jbeta segments was used in the multiplex PCR. The CDR3 region of rearranged TCR beta genes was amplified from genomic DNA with a multiplex PCR assay. On the Illumina HiSeq System, the amplified TCR beta libraries were sequenced as 87-base-pair reads. The paper's data handling went like this. In a later analysis, tens of millions of unique TCR beta chains were counted across the approximately 640 repertoires, and around 11 million of these chains were shared by at least two donors. Raw reads were error-corrected and collapsed into unique sequences with a nearest-neighbor algorithm that merged closely related sequences to remove PCR and sequencing errors. To assign V, D and J gene segments, CDR3 sequences were aligned to IMGT reference sequences. For a sequence to be retained, at least a six-nucleotide match to both a V gene segment and a J gene segment was required. A rearrangement counted as productive if the CDR3 had no stop codons and remained in frame with V and J, and every other rearrangement counted as non-productive. Following IMGT convention, CDR3 was defined as the stretch from the second conserved V-encoded cysteine to the conserved J-encoded phenylalanine. Sequences without an unambiguous match to a single V gene segment were excluded from the earlier analysis of approximately 560 of the donors. In an earlier analysis of approximately 550 of the donors, V segments were called functional above 56.7% productive rearrangements and were called segregating when the between-donor standard deviation exceeded 5%. A statistical classification framework was built for diagnosing cytomegalovirus status from the catalog of TCR beta chain sequences. V and J gene assignment, in a later analysis, came from comparing TCR nucleotide sequences with IMGT/GENE-DB human TR gene sequences. In a later analysis, CDR3 sequences and most-parsimonious VDJ recombination scenarios were assigned using the TCRdist pipeline. In a later analysis, every TCR beta chain was defined by the combination of its CDR3 amino acid sequence and its V-gene family, and reads without a unique V-gene family were dropped. In a later analysis, some 600 highly shared, low-generation-probability nucleotide sequences were removed to address suspected cross-contamination and a sequencing artifact. For each public chain, a later analysis derived a clonal expansion index from normalized ranks of inferred template counts within each repertoire. Generation probabilities in a later analysis came from a VDJ recombination model fitted to out-of-frame rearrangements, and those results were checked against IGoR. In a later analysis, TCR-TCR, TCR-HLA and TCR-CMV co-occurrence was scored with hypergeometric tests, and a repertoire-size bias correction was applied to TCR pairs. To estimate false discovery rates, a later analysis permuted the HLA or CMV assignments 20 times. In a later analysis, co-occurring TCRs were grouped using DBSCAN, and TCRdist sequence similarity was added for clustering within HLA-allele-positive subsets. For co-occurrence clustering, repertoires with fewer than 30,000 or more than 120,000 public chains were excluded, along with five repertoires with anomalous nucleotide sharing. TCRdb retrieved this table from immuneACCESS and kept in-frame rearrangements only. Not all clones are present; in checked studies, unresolved V genes account for under half, and no reason is known for the remainder. V and J calls and clone size come straight from that table; D and trimming were deduced from the DNA. This sample is represented by about 160,000 clones; roughly two thirds of them were singletons. The top ten constitute 2.8% of the sample.

Here is what the overall study found, with its caveats: A later analysis found that HLA-associated TCR beta chains were more clonally expanded and had lower generation probabilities than equally common non-associated chains. Linkage disequilibrium might explain the correlated functional status among segregating V segments, but an unknown experimental factor could not be ruled out. A later analysis found that TCR association rates varied across HLA loci, with DRB1 alleles showing the most associated TCRs and HLA-C alleles the fewest. Strong co-occurrence of HLA alleles, especially DR and DQ, made assigning TCR associations to individual alleles difficult. Because counts were too low, more than 15 rarely observed V segments, including chromosome 9 orphons, were excluded from the earlier analysis of some 590 of the donors. In a later analysis, most CMV-associated TCR beta chains were found to appear HLA-restricted, with HLA associations seemingly driven largely by CMV exposure. According to the authors, the approach could potentially be generalized to other disease states and immunological phenotypes. According to a later genetic analysis, donors in an Asian-associated ancestry cluster had fewer N-insertions in productive TCRs than the roughly 700-donor mean. At a false discovery rate of 0.05, a later analysis linked around 17,000 TCR beta sequences to specific HLA alleles. While some public TCRs were present in many individuals, most TCR sequences turned up only very rarely across donors. A cluster of highly shared sequence variants was judged likely to be a technical artifact of the sequencing pipeline. This cohort had only TCR beta chains sequenced, and the lack of alpha or paired-chain data limited which features could be detected. A further reported finding was that TCR beta sequences accurately predicted the HLA-A and HLA-B alleles for most subjects in the first cohort. According to a later analysis, parvovirus B19, influenza, CMV and Epstein-Barr virus appeared linked to several top co-occurrence clusters. A few of the identified cytomegalovirus-associated TCR beta chains were confirmed in vitro to be specific for cytomegalovirus antigens. The classifier was reported to diagnose cytomegalovirus status with high specificity and sensitivity in both the original and validation cohorts. Sequencing depth was assumed to be roughly uniform across donors in the presence/absence analyses, though that assumption may not hold. A later genetic analysis associated a missense DCLRE1C variant with V-gene and J-gene trimming of TCR beta chains, and an independent cohort replicated the association. A total of fewer than 200 TCR beta chains were listed by the study as associated with cytomegalovirus. An earlier analysis of some 560 of the donors showed that most TCR beta V segments appeared in productive rearrangements either about 87% or about 30% of the time, which broadly matched IMGT annotations. CMV serostatus was the only immune exposure information available for the cohort. Some IMGT-functional V segments, including TRBV6-2 and TRBV6-3, could not be told apart with the 87-base-pair reads, so those segments were excluded. Because HLA typing was unavailable for some donors at each locus, only the typed subset was used in association tests.

The cohort consisted of some 730 healthy bone marrow donors. Cohort members were all nominally healthy when sampled, although unrecorded immune exposures were likely present. The donor was CMV seronegative and was included in the group of 352 seronegative cohort members. A peripheral blood sample was collected from each donor, and TCR beta sequencing was performed on peripheral blood mononuclear cells. The Qiagen DNeasy Blood Extraction Kit was used to extract genomic DNA from the blood cell samples. CDR1 and CDR2 are read off the germline V gene as SGHTA and FQGTGA. The CDR3 has 15 amino acids, counting the end cysteine and phenylalanine. Of all the DNA, just the CDR3 is kept, 45 bases in frame from base 1. For this chain, trimming is 2 bases at the V end and 2 bases at the J end, and the number of junction bases without a gene match is 4.

The source material was PBMCs. The sequence joins TRBV7-3 to TRBJ2-7; TRBD1 matches 9 bases in the middle. The TCR originated in a woman in her twenties or thirties in good health and CMV-seronegative. The CDR3 loop reads CASSLRGTGTYEQYF. The sequenced DNA is TGTGCCAGCAGCTTACGCGGGACAGGGACCTACGAGCAGTACTTC. The variable domain in full, with residues beyond the CDR3 obtained from the reference TRBV7-3 and TRBJ2-7 genes, is GAGVSQTPSNKVTEKGKYVELRCDPISGHTALYWYRQSLGQGPEFLIYFQGTGAADDSGLPNDRFFAVRPEGSVSTLKIQRTERGDSAVYLCASSLRGTGTYEQYFGPGTRLTVT.